This T cell receptor beta chain was documented in a study of shared clonotypes between healthy human individuals. Replicate PCRs run on sorted subsets employed 200 ng DNA, approximately 30,000 T cell genomes. TCRdb's copy holds only in-frame clones and misses some; the assay was immunoSEQ multiplex PCR. The sample lists roughly 1 million clones; 65% to 80% were seen once. Germline V lookup: CDR1 SGHTA, CDR2 FQGNSA. Between the trimmed V and J ends, which lost 2 bases and 3 bases, there was a span of 11 bases. The CDR3 has 15 residues. Details on this clone: Other DNA sequences in this specimen translate into the identical CDR3.

The sample was memory CD4+ T cells sorted from blood. The subset was: CD45RA-negative fraction. The rearrangement links TRBV7-2 to TRBJ1-3; D remains unclear. This clonotype was sampled from a man between 18 and 35 years old in good health. The CDR3 DNA follows: TGTGCCAGCAGCTTATCGTGGGGTAGTGGAAACACCATATATTTT. Protein sequence: CASSLSWGSGNTIYF.